These T cell receptor beta chains were read from a single sample in a study of blood T cell repertoires in COVID-19. This table comes from immunoSEQ multiplex PCR, and its TCRdb copy is limited to in-frame clones, with some not included. This sample has roughly 380,000 clones, with more than 75% found just once. The material sequenced was peripheral blood. The receptors originated from a human donor with acute or convalescent COVID-19. The donor label of this sample is uncertain. CDR3s include the opening cysteine and the closing phenylalanine or tryptophan. A D gene is named only where the DNA matches it firmly. The size field is filled for only some rows; it gives once, few, many or a size class.

cdr3_nt: TGCGCCAGCAGCCAATATTGGGGCAGCTTCATCACAGATACGCAGTATTTT; cdr3_aa: CASSQYWGSFITDTQYF; d_call: NA; j_call: TRBJ2-3; clone_size: few; v_call: TRBV4-1
cdr3_nt: TGTGCCAGCAGCCCACCTACAGGAAACACTGAAGCTTTCTTT; cdr3_aa: CASSPPTGNTEAFF; d_call: NA; j_call: TRBJ1-1; clone_size: NA; v_call: TRBV5-6
cdr3_nt: TGCGCCAGCAGACCCGGGACAGGGGGGCGAGGAGGCTACACCTTC; cdr3_aa: CASRPGTGGRGGYTF; d_call: TRBD1; j_call: TRBJ1-2; clone_size: NA; v_call: TRBV10-2
cdr3_nt: TGTGCCAGCAGCTTTTCAGGGTACGAGCAGTACTTC; cdr3_aa: CASSFSGYEQYF; d_call: NA; j_call: TRBJ2-7; clone_size: NA; v_call: TRBV11-2
cdr3_nt: TGTGCCAGCAGACAGACAGGGGCAGATACGCAGTATTTT; cdr3_aa: CASRQTGADTQYF; d_call: TRBD1; j_call: TRBJ2-3; clone_size: NA; v_call: TRBV7-9
cdr3_nt: TGCGCCAGCAGCCCGTCCCGTCGAGTGAGCGATCAAGAGACCCAGTACTTC; cdr3_aa: CASSPSRRVSDQETQYF; d_call: NA; j_call: TRBJ2-5; clone_size: NA; v_call: TRBV5-1
cdr3_nt: TGCGCCAGCAGCCCCCAGCGGGGGGACAATGAGCAGTTCTTC; cdr3_aa: CASSPQRGDNEQFF; d_call: TRBD2; j_call: TRBJ2-1; clone_size: NA; v_call: TRBV4-1
cdr3_nt: TGTGCCAGCAGCCAAGACCTCCTAGCGGGGCGCACAGATACGCAGTATTTT; cdr3_aa: CASSQDLLAGRTDTQYF; d_call: TRBD2; j_call: TRBJ2-3; clone_size: NA; v_call: TRBV3-1/TRBV3-2
cdr3_nt: TGTGCCAGCAGACGAACAGGGCTCCAGAATCAGCCCCAGCATTTT; cdr3_aa: CASRRTGLQNQPQHF; d_call: NA; j_call: TRBJ1-5; clone_size: NA; v_call: TRBV28
cdr3_nt: TGTGCCAGCAGTCCCTCCCGGGGGGGAGCTGGGGCCAACGTCCTGACTTTC; cdr3_aa: CASSPSRGGAGANVLTF; d_call: TRBD2; j_call: TRBJ2-6; clone_size: once; v_call: TRBV7-9
cdr3_nt: TGTGCCAGCAGCGTTAGCGGGAGGACCACAGATACGCAGTATTTT; cdr3_aa: CASSVSGRTTDTQYF; d_call: TRBD2; j_call: TRBJ2-3; clone_size: NA; v_call: TRBV9
cdr3_nt: TGTGCCAGCAGTTACTCGGCGGGAGGGGACATTCAGTACTTC; cdr3_aa: CASSYSAGGDIQYF; d_call: TRBD2; j_call: TRBJ2-4; clone_size: NA; v_call: TRBV6-5
cdr3_nt: TGTGCCTGGAGTTGGGGGCATACTGAAGCTTTCTTT; cdr3_aa: CAWSWGHTEAFF; d_call: NA; j_call: TRBJ1-1; clone_size: NA; v_call: TRBV30
cdr3_nt: TGCGCCAGCAGCCTGCACAGGGATGATACGCAGTATTTT; cdr3_aa: CASSLHRDDTQYF; d_call: NA; j_call: TRBJ2-3; clone_size: NA; v_call: TRBV5-1
cdr3_nt: TGCGCCAGCAGCTTATTTGGACAGGGTGGGAACATTCAGTACTTC; cdr3_aa: CASSLFGQGGNIQYF; d_call: TRBD1; j_call: TRBJ2-4; clone_size: NA; v_call: TRBV5-1
cdr3_nt: TGTGCCAGCAGCCAAGTCCCAGGGAACGAGCAGTACTTC; cdr3_aa: CASSQVPGNEQYF; d_call: NA; j_call: TRBJ2-7; clone_size: NA; v_call: TRBV3-1/TRBV3-2
cdr3_nt: TGTGCCAGCAGCTTGACCGGGACAGACATCACGAATCAGCCCCAGCATTTT; cdr3_aa: CASSLTGTDITNQPQHF; d_call: TRBD1; j_call: TRBJ1-5; clone_size: NA; v_call: TRBV5-5
cdr3_nt: TGTGCCACCAGTGAGGGACTAGCGACGGGAGAGACCCAGTACTTC; cdr3_aa: CATSEGLATGETQYF; d_call: TRBD2; j_call: TRBJ2-5; clone_size: NA; v_call: TRBV24-1
cdr3_nt: TGTGCCAGCACTAGCGGGGGGGCGGATGAGCAGTTCTTC; cdr3_aa: CASTSGGADEQFF; d_call: TRBD2; j_call: TRBJ2-1; clone_size: NA; v_call: TRBV18
cdr3_nt: TGCGCCAGCAGCCAAGAAGCTAGCGGGAATGAGCAGTTCTTC; cdr3_aa: CASSQEASGNEQFF; d_call: TRBD2; j_call: TRBJ2-1; clone_size: NA; v_call: TRBV4-1
cdr3_nt: TGTGCCAGCAGCATACCGGGGACAGGGGAGACCCAGTACTTC; cdr3_aa: CASSIPGTGETQYF; d_call: TRBD1; j_call: TRBJ2-5; clone_size: once; v_call: TRBV5-6
cdr3_nt: TGTGCCAGCAGGCGGGAGCGGAGCACAGATACGCAGTATTTT; cdr3_aa: CASRRERSTDTQYF; d_call: TRBD2; j_call: TRBJ2-3; clone_size: once; v_call: TRBV2
cdr3_nt: TGTGCCAGCAGCTATACTAGCGGGATTAGCGAGCAGTACTTC; cdr3_aa: CASSYTSGISEQYF; d_call: TRBD2; j_call: TRBJ2-7; clone_size: NA; v_call: TRBV14
cdr3_nt: TGTGCCTGGAGTGTATACAGGGGGACGGACTATGGCTACACCTTC; cdr3_aa: CAWSVYRGTDYGYTF; d_call: TRBD1; j_call: TRBJ1-2; clone_size: NA; v_call: TRBV30
cdr3_nt: TGCGCCAGCAGCGCGACAGGTGGTAATTCACCCCTCCACTTT; cdr3_aa: CASSATGGNSPLHF; d_call: NA; j_call: TRBJ1-6; clone_size: NA; v_call: TRBV10-2
cdr3_nt: TGTGCCAGCTCACCGTCCCCCAGGCCTGGAAACACCATATATTTT; cdr3_aa: CASSPSPRPGNTIYF; d_call: NA; j_call: TRBJ1-3; clone_size: NA; v_call: TRBV18
cdr3_nt: TGTGCCAGCAGCGTATGGAACACCGGGGAGCTGTTTTTT; cdr3_aa: CASSVWNTGELFF; d_call: NA; j_call: TRBJ2-2; clone_size: NA; v_call: TRBV21-1
cdr3_nt: TGTGCCAGCAGGTTACAGGGATCCGGGGAGCTGTTTTTT; cdr3_aa: CASRLQGSGELFF; d_call: NA; j_call: TRBJ2-2; clone_size: once; v_call: TRBV2
cdr3_nt: TGTGCCAGCGCCTGGGGGCAGCTGATCTATGGCTACACCTTC; cdr3_aa: CASAWGQLIYGYTF; d_call: NA; j_call: TRBJ1-2; clone_size: NA; v_call: TRBV6-5
cdr3_nt: TGCGCCAGCAGCTTGGGAGACAGGGGGACCTATAATTCACCCCTCCACTTT; cdr3_aa: CASSLGDRGTYNSPLHF; d_call: TRBD1; j_call: TRBJ1-6; clone_size: NA; v_call: TRBV5-1
cdr3_nt: TGCGCCAGCAGCCCCGGGACAGGGGGAGACTTCTCTGGAAACACCATATATTTT; cdr3_aa: CASSPGTGGDFSGNTIYF; d_call: TRBD1; j_call: TRBJ1-3; clone_size: NA; v_call: TRBV5-1
cdr3_nt: TGTGCCAGCAGCAGCGGGGTCTCCTACAATGAGCAGTTCTTC; cdr3_aa: CASSSGVSYNEQFF; d_call: TRBD2; j_call: TRBJ2-1; clone_size: few; v_call: TRBV9
cdr3_nt: TGTGCCAGCAGCCAACCGGACAGGGATTCACCCCTCCACTTT; cdr3_aa: CASSQPDRDSPLHF; d_call: TRBD1; j_call: TRBJ1-6; clone_size: NA; v_call: TRBV5-4
cdr3_nt: TGTGCCAGCAGCTCCTCTCACCCCGGGACTAGCGGAGCCTACGAGCAGTACTTC; cdr3_aa: CASSSSHPGTSGAYEQYF; d_call: TRBD2; j_call: TRBJ2-7; clone_size: NA; v_call: TRBV11-2
cdr3_nt: TGCAGCGTTGGAGTAGCCACAGATACGCAGTATTTT; cdr3_aa: CSVGVATDTQYF; d_call: NA; j_call: TRBJ2-3; clone_size: NA; v_call: TRBV29-1
cdr3_nt: TGTGCCAGCAGCTTAGGGGGACTAGCGGGAGTAGATACGCAGTATTTT; cdr3_aa: CASSLGGLAGVDTQYF; d_call: TRBD2; j_call: TRBJ2-3; clone_size: NA; v_call: TRBV7-6